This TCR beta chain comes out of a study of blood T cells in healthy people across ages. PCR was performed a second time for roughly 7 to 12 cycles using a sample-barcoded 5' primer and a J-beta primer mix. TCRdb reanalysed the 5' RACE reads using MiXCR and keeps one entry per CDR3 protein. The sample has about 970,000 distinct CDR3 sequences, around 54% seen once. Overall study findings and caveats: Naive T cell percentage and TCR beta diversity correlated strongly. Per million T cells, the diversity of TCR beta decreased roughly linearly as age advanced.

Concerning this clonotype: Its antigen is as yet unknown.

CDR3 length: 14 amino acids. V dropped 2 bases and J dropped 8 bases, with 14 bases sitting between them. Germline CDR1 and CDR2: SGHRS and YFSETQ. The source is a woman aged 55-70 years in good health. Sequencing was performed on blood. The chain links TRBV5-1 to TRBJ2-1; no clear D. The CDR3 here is CASSLGNSQDEQFF. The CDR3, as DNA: TGCGCCAGCAGCTTAGGGAACTCCCAGGATGAGCAGTTCTTC.